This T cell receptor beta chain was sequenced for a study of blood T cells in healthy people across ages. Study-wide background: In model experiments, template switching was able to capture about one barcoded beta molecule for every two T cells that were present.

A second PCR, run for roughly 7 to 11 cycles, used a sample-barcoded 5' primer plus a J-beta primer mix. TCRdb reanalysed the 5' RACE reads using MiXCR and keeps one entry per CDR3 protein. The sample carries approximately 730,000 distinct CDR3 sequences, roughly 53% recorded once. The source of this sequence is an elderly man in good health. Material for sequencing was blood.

The CDR3 bases are TGCAGTGCTAGACCTGGGACTAGCGGACTGCACAGATACGCGTATTTT. Its translation is CSARPGTSGLHRYAYF. V is TRBV20-1 and J is TRBJ2-3; the match to TRBD2 covers 11 bases. The CDR3 length is 16 residues. Per germline, CDR1 DFQATT and CDR2 SNEGSKA (reference sequence). V gave up 2 bases and J gave up 14 bases; unmatched junction bases: 18.